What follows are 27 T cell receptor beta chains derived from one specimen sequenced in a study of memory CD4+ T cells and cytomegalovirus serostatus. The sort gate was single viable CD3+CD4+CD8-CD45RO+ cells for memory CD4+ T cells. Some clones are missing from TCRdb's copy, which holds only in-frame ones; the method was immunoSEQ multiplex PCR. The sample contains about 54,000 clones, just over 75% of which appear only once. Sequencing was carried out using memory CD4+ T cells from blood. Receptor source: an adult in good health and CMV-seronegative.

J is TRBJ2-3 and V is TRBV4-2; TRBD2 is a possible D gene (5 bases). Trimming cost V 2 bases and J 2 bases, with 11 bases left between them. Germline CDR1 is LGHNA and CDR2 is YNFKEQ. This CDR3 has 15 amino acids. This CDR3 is CASSQRPSSTDTQYF. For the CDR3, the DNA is TGTGCCAGCAGCCAAAGGCCTAGCTCCACAGATACGCAGTATTTT.

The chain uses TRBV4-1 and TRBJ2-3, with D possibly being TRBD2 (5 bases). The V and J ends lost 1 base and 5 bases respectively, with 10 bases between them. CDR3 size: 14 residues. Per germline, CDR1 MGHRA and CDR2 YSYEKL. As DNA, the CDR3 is TGCGCCAGCAGCCAAGGGACTGTGGGAGATACGCAGTATTTT. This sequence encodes CASSQGTVGDTQYF.

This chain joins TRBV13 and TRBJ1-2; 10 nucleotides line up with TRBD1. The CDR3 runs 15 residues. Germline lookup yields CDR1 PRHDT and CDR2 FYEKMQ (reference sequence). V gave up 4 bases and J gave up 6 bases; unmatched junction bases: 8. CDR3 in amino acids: CASSSRRDRGNGYTF. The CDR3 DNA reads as TGTGCCAGCAGCTCCCGCCGGGACAGGGGCAATGGCTACACCTTC.

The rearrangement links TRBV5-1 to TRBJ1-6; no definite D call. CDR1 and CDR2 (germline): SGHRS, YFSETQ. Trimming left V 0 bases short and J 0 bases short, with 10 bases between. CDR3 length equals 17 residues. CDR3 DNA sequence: TGCGCCAGCAGCTTGGTTTCCGCGAGCTCCTATAATTCACCCCTCCACTTT. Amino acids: CASSLVSASSYNSPLHF.

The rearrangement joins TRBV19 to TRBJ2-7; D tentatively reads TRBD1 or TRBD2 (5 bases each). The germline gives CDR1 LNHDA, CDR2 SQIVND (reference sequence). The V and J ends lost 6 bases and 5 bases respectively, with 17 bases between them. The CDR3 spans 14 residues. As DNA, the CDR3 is TGTGCCAGTAGGGACCGGGGACCAGGACACGAGCAGTACTTC. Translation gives CASRDRGPGHEQYF. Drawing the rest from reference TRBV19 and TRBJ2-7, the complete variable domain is DGGITQSPKYLFRKEGQNVTLSCEQNLNHDAMYWYRQDPGQGLRLIYYSQIVNDFQKGDIAEGYSVSREKKESFPLTVTSAQKNPTAFYLCASRDRGPGHEQYFGPGTRLTVT.

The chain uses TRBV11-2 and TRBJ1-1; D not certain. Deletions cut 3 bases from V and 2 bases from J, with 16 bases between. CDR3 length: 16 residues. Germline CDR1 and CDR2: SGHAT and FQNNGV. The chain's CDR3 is CASSLRQALLNTEAFF. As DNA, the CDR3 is TGTGCCAGCAGCTTGCGGCAGGCGCTGCTCAACACTGAAGCTTTCTTT.

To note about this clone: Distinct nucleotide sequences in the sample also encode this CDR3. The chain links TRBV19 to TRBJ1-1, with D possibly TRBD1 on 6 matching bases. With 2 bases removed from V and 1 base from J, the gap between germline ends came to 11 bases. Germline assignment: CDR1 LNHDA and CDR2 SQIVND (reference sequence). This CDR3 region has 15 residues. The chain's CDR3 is CASSIQGTKNTEAFF. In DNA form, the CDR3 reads TGTGCCAGTAGTATACAGGGGACGAAGAACACTGAAGCTTTCTTT.

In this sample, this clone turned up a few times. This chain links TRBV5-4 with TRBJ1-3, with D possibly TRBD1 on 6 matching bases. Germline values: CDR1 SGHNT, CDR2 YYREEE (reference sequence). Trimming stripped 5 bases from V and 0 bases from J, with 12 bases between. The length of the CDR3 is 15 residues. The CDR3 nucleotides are TGTGCCAGCAGTCTCGCGGGGGCCTCTGGAAACACCATATATTTT. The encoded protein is CASSLAGASGNTIYF.

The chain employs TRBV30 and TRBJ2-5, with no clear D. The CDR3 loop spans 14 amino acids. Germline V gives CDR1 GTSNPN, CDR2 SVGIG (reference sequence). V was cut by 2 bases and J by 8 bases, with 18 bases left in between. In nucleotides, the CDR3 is TGTGCCTGGAGTACAAACAAGAGACAAGGAACCCAGTACTTC. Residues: CAWSTNKRQGTQYF.

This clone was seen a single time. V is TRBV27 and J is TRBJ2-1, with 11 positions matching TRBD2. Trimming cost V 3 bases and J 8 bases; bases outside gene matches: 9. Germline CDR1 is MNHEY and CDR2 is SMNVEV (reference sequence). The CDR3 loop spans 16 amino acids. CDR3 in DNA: TGTGCCAGCAGTTTTTTTGGGGCTAGCGGGGGGTATGAGCAGTTCTTC. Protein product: CASSFFGASGGYEQFF.

The CDR3 coding sequence is TGTGCCAGCAGCTTACGGCAGGGGATGGTTGGGGCCAACGTCCTGACTTTC. This encodes CASSLRQGMVGANVLTF. This chain links TRBV7-9 with TRBJ2-6; the D gene is possibly TRBD1 (6 bases). V was shortened by 2 bases and J by 3 bases, with 14 bases between the two germline ends. This CDR3 has 17 amino acids. The V gene's germline CDR1 is SEHNR and CDR2 FQNEAQ (reference sequence).

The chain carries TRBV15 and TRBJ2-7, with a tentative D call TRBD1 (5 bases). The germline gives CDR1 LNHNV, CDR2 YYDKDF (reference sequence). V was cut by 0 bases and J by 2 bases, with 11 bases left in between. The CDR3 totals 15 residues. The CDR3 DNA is TGTGCCACCAGCAGAGAGAAGGGGCTGACCTACGAGCAGTACTTC. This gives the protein CATSREKGLTYEQYF.

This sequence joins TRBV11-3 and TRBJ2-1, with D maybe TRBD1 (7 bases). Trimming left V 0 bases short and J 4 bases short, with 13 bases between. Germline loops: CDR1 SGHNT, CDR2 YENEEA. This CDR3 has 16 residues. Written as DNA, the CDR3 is TGTGCCAGCAGCTTAGATCAGGGGGGACCATACAATGAGCAGTTCTTC. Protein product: CASSLDQGGPYNEQFF. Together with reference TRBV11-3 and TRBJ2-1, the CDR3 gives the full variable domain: EAGVVQSPRYKIIEKKQPVAFWCNPISGHNTLYWYLQNLGQGPELLIRYENEEAVDDSQLPKDRFSAERLKGVDSTLKIQPAELGDSAVYLCASSLDQGGPYNEQFFGPGTRLTVL.

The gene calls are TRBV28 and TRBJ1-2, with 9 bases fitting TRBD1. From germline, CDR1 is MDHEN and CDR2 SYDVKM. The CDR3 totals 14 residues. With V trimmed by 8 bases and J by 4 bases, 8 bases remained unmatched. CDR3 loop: CASFTPDRGYGYTF. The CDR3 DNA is TGTGCCAGCTTTACCCCGGACAGGGGCTATGGCTACACCTTC.

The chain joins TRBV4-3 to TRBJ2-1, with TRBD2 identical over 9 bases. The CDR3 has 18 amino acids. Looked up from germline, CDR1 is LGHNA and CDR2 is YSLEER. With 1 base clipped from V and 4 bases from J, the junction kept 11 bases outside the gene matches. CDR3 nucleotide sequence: TGCGCCAGCAGCCAAGCCCTCGGGACTAGCAGATTATACAATGAGCAGTTCTTC. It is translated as CASSQALGTSRLYNEQFF.

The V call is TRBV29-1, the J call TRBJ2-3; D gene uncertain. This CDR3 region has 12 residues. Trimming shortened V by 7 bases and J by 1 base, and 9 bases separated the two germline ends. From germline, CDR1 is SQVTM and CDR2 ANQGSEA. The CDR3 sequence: CSDGWGTDTQYF. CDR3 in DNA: TGCAGCGATGGGTGGGGCACAGATACGCAGTATTTT.

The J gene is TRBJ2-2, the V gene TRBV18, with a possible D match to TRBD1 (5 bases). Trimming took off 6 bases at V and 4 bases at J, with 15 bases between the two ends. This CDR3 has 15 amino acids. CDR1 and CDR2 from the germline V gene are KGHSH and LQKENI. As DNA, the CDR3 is TGTGCCAGCTCTTCGGACATGGCAAGCACCGGGGAGCTGTTTTTT. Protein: CASSSDMASTGELFF.

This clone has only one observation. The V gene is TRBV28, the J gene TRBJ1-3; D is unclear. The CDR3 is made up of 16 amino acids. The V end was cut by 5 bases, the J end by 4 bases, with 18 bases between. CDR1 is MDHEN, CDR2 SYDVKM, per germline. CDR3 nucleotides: TGTGCCAGCAGTGGTGGCCACGCCTGGGCCGGAAACACCATATATTTT. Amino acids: CASSGGHAWAGNTIYF.

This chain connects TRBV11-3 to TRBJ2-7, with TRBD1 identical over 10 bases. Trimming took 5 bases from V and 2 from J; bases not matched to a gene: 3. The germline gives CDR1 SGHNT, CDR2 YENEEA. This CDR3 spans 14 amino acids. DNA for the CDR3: TGTGCCAGCAGCAGGGGGACAGGGGCCTACGAGCAGTACTTC. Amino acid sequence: CASSRGTGAYEQYF.

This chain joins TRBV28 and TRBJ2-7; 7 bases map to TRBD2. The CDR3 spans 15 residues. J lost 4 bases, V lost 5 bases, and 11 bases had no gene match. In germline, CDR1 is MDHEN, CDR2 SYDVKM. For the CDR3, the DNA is TGTGCCAGCAGTCTTAGGTGGCGGGAGACTTACGAGCAGTACTTC. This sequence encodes CASSLRWRETYEQYF.

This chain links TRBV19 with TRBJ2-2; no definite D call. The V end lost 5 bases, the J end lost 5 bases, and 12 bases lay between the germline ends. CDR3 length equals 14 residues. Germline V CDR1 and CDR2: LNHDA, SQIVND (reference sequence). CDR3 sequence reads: CASSRAPRTGELFF. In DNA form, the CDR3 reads TGTGCCAGTAGTCGCGCTCCGCGGACCGGGGAGCTGTTTTTT.

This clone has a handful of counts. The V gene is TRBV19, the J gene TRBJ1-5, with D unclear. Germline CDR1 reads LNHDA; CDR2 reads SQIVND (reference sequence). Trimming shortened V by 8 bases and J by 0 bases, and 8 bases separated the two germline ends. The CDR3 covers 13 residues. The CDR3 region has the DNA TGTGCCAGTGGTGAGTATAGCAATCAGCCCCAGCATTTT. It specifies CASGEYSNQPQHF.

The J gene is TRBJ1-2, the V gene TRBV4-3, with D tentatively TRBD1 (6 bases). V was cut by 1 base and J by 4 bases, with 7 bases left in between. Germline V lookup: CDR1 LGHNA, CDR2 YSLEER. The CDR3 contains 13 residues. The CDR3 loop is CASSQGGAYGYTF. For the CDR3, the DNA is TGCGCCAGCAGCCAAGGGGGGGCCTATGGCTACACCTTC.

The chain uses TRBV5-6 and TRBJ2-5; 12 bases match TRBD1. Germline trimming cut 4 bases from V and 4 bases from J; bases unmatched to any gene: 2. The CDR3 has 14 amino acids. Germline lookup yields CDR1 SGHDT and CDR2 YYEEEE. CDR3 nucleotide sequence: TGTGCCAGCAGCGGGACAGGGGGCAGAGAGACCCAGTACTTC. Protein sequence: CASSGTGGRETQYF.

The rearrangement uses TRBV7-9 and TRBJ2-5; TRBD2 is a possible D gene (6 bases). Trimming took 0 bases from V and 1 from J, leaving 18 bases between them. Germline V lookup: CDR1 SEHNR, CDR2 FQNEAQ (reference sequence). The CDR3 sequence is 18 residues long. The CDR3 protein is CASSLASLAETSQETQYF. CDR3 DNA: TGTGCCAGCAGCTTAGCGAGCTTAGCGGAAACCTCCCAAGAGACCCAGTACTTC.

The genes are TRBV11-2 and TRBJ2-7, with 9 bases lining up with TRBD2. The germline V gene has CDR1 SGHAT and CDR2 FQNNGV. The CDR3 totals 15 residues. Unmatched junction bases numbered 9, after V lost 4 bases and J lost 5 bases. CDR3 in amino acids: CASSSIGLASDEQYF. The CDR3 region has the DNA TGTGCCAGCAGCTCGATCGGACTAGCGTCCGACGAGCAGTACTTC.

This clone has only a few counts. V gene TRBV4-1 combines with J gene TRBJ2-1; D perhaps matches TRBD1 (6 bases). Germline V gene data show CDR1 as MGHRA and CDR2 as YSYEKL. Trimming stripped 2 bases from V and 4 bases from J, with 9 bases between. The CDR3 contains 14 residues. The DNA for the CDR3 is TGCGCCAGCAGCCAACCAACAGGGTACAATGAGCAGTTCTTC. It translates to CASSQPTGYNEQFF.